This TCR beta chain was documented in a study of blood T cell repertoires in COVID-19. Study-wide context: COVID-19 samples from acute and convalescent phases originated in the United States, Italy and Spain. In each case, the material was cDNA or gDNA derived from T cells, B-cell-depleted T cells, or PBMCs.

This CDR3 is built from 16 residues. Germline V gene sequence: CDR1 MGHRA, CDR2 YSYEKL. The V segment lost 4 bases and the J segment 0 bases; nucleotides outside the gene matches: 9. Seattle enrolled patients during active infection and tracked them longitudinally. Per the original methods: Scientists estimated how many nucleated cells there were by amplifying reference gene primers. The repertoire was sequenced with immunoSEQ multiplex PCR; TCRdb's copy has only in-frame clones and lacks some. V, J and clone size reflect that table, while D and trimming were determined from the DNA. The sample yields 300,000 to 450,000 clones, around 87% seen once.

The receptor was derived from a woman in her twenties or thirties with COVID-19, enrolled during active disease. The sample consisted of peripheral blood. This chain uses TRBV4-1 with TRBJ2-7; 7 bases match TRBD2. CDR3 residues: CASSRPTRGSSYEQYF. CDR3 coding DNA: TGCGCCAGCAGCCGACCGACCCGCGGGAGCTCCTACGAGCAGTACTTC.